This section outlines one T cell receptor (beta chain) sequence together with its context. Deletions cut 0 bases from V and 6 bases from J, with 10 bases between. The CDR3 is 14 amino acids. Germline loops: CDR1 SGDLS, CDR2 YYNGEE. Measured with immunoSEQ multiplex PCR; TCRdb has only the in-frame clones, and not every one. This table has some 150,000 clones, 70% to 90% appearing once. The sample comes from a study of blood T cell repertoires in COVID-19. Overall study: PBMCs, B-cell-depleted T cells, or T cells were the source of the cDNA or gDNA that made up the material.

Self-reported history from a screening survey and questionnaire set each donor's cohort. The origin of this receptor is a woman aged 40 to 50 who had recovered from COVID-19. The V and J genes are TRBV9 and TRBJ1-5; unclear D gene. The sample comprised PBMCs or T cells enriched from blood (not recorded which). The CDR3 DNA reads TGTGCCAGCAGCGTAGGGTGGGAGGGTCAGCCCCAGCATTTT. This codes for CASSVGWEGQPQHF.